This T cell receptor (beta chain) originates from a study of blood T cells in healthy people across ages. Study conclusions and caveats: The long-lived group displayed more naive CD4+ cells, plus higher diversity, than the aged donors did.

Germline V gene data show CDR1 as MGHRA and CDR2 as YSYEKL. The CDR3 has 15 residues. V lost 0 bases to trimming and J lost 4 bases, with 9 bases between them. Remarks on this clonotype: Its antigen is unknown.

Collection of approximately 9.3 milliliters of peripheral blood was performed for each donor. The use of a sample-barcoded 5' primer and a J-beta primer mix characterized a second PCR of roughly 7 to 12 cycles. TCRdb passed the 5' RACE reads through MiXCR, listing each CDR3 protein once. This table has 270,000 or so distinct CDR3 sequences, 25% to 30% appearing once. V is TRBV4-1 and J is TRBJ1-4; D not certain. The sequence was obtained from a woman between 65 and 79 years old in good health. The sequencing sample was made of blood. CDR3 in DNA: TGCGCCAGCAGCCAAGATGCGTCCCTTAATGAAAAACTGTTTTTT. Its protein is CASSQDASLNEKLFF.